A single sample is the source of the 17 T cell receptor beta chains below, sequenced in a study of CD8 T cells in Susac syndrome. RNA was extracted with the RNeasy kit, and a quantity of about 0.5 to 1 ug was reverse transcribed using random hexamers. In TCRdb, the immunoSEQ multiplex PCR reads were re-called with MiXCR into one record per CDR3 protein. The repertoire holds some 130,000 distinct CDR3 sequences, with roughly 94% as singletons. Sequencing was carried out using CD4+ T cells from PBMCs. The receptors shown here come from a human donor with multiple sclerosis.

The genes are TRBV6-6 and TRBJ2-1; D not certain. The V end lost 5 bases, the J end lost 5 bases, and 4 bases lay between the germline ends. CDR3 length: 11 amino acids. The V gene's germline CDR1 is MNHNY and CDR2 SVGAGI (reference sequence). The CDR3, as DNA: TGTGCCAGCAGTAACCACAATGAGCAGTTCTTC. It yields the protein CASSNHNEQFF.

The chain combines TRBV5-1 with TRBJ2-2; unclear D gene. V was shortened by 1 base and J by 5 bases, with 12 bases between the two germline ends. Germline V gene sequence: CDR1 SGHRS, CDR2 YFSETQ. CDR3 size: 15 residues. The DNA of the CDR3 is TGCGCCAGCAGCTTGAACCAGGCGCCGACCGGGGAGCTGTTTTTT. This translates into CASSLNQAPTGELFF.

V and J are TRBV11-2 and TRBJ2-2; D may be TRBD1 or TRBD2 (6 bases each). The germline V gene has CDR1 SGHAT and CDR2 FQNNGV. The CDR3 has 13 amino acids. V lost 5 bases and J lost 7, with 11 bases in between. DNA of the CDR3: TGTGCCAGCAGCCGGGGGCGGGGCGGGGAGCTGTTTTTT. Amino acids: CASSRGRGGELFF.

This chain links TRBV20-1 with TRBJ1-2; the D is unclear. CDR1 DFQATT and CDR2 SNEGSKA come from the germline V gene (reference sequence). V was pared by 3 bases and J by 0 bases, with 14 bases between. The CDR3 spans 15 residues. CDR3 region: CSASPLTDSNYGYTF. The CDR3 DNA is TGCAGTGCTAGCCCCCTGACGGATTCTAACTATGGCTACACCTTC.

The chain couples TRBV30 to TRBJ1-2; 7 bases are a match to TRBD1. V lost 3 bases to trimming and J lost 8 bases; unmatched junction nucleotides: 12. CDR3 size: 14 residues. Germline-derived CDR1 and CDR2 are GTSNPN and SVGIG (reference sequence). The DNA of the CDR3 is TGTGCCTGGAGCCGTGACAGGGCTGAGGGCGGCTACACCTTC. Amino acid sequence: CAWSRDRAEGGYTF.

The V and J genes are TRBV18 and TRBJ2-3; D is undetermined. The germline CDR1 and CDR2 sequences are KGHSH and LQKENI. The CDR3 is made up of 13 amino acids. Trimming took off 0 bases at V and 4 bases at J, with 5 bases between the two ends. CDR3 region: CASSPPIADTQYF. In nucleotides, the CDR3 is TGTGCCAGCTCACCACCCATAGCAGATACGCAGTATTTT.

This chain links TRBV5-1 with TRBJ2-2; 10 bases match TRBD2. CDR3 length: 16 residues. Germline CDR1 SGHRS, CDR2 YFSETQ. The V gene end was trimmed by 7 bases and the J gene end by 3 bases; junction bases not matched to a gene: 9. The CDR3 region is CASGTLAGLHTGELFF. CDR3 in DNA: TGCGCCAGCGGGACACTAGCGGGACTCCACACCGGGGAGCTGTTTTTT.

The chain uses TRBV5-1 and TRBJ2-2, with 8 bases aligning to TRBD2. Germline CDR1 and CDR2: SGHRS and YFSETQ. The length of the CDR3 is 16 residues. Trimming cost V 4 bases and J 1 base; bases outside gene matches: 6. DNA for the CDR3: TGCGCCAGCAGCCTGTTTGCGGGAGGGAACACCGGGGAGCTGTTTTTT. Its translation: CASSLFAGGNTGELFF.

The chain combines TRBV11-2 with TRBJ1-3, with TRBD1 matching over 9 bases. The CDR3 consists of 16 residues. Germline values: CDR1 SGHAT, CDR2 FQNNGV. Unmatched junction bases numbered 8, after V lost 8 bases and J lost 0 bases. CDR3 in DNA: TGTGCCAGCGGTCGACAGGGGGTCCCCTCTGGAAACACCATATATTTT. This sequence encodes CASGRQGVPSGNTIYF.

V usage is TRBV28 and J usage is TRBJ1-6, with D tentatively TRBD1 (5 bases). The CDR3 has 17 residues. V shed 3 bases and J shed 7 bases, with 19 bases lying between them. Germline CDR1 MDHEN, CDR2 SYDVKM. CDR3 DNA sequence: TGTGCCAGCAGTTTGGCAAGCTCCGGGACGGCGAATTCACCCCTCCACTTT. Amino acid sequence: CASSLASSGTANSPLHF.

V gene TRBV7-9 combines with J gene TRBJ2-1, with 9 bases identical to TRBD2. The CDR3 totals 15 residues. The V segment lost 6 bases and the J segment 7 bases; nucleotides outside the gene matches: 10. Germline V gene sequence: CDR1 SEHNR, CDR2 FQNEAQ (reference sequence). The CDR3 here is CASSFGGRAGNEQFF. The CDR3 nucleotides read TGTGCCAGCAGTTTCGGCGGGAGGGCCGGAAATGAGCAGTTCTTC.

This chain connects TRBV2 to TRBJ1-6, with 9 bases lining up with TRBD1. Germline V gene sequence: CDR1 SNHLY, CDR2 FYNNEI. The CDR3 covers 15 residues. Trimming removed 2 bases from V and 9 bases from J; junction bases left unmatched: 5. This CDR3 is CASSERTGVSSPLHF. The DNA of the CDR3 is TGTGCCAGCAGTGAACGGACAGGGGTTAGTTCACCCCTCCACTTT. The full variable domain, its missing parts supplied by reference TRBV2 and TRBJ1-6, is EPEVTQTPSHQVTQMGQEVILRCVPISNHLYFYWYRQILGQKVEFLVSFYNNEISEKSEIFDDQFSVERPDGSNFTLKIRSTKLEDSAMYFCASSERTGVSSPLHFGNGTRLTVT.

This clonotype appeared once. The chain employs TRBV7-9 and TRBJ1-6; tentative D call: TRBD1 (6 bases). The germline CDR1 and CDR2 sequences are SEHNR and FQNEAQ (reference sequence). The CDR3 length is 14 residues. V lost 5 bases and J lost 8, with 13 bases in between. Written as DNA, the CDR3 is TGTGCCAGCAGCAAACAGGGTTGGGATTCACCCCTCCACTTT. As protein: CASSKQGWDSPLHF.

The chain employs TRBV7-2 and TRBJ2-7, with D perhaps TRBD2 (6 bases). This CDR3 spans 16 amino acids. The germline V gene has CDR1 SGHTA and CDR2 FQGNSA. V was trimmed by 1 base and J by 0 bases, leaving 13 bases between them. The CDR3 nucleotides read TGTGCCAGCAGCTTAGGGTATAGGGACTTCTCCTACGAGCAGTACTTC. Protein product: CASSLGYRDFSYEQYF. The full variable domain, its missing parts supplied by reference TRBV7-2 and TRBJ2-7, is GAGVSQSPSNKVTEKGKDVELRCDPISGHTALYWYRQSLGQGLEFLIYFQGNSAPDKSGLPSDRFSAERTGGSVSTLTIQRTQQEDSAVYLCASSLGYRDFSYEQYFGPGTRLTVT.

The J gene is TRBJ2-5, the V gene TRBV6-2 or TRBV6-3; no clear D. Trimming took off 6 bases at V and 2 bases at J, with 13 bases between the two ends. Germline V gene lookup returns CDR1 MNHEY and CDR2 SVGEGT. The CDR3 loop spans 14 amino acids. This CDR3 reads CASSYQVGQETQYF. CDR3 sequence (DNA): TGTGCCAGCAGCTATCAAGTGGGGCAAGAGACCCAGTACTTC.

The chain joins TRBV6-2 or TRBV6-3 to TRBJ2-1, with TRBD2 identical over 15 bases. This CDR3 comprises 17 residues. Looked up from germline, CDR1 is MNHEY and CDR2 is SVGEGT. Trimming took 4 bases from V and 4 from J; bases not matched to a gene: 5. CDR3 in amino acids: CASSWTSGRAVYNEQFF. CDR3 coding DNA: TGTGCCAGCAGTTGGACTAGCGGGAGGGCCGTGTACAATGAGCAGTTCTTC.

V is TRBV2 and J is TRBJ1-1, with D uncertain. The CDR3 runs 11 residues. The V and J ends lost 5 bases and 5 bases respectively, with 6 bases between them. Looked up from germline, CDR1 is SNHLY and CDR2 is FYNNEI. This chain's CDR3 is CASSYSTEAFF. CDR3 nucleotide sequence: TGTGCCAGCAGTTACAGTACTGAAGCTTTCTTT.